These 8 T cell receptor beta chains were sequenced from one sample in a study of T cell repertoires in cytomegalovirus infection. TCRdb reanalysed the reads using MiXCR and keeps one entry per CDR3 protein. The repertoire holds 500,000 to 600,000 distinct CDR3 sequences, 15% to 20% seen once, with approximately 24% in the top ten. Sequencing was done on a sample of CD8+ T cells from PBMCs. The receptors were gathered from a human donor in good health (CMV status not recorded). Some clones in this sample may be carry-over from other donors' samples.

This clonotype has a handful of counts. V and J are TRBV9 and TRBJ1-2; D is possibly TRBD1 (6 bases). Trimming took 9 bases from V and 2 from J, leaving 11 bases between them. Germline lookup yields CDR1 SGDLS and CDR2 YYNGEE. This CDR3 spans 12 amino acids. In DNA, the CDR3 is TGTGCCACCTTCGACAGGAACTATGGCTACACCTTC. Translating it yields CATFDRNYGYTF.

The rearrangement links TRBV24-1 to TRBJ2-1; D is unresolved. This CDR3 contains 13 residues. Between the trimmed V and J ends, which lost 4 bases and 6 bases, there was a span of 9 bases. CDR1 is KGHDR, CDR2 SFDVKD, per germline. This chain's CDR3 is CATSDPGSNEQFF. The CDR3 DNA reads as TGTGCCACCAGTGACCCCGGAAGCAATGAGCAGTTCTTC.

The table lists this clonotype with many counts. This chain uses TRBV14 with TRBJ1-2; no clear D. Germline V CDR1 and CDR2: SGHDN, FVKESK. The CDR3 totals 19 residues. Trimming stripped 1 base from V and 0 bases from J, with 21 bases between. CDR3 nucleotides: TGTGCCAGCAGCCAAGTGCGGGGTCCACTTTCTCTAGCTAACTATGGCTACACCTTC. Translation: CASSQVRGPLSLANYGYTF.

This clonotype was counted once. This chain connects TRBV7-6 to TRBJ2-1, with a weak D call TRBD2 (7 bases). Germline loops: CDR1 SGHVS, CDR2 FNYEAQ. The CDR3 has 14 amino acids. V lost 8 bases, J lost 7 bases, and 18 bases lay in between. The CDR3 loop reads CASQWGGGVNEQFF. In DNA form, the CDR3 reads TGTGCCAGCCAATGGGGGGGGGGCGTGAATGAGCAGTTCTTC.

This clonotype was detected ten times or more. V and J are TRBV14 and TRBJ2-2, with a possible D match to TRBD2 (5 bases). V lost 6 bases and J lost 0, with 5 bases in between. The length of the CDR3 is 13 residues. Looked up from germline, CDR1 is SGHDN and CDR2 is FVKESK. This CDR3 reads CASRGANTGELFF. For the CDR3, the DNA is TGTGCCAGCAGGGGAGCGAACACCGGGGAGCTGTTTTTT.

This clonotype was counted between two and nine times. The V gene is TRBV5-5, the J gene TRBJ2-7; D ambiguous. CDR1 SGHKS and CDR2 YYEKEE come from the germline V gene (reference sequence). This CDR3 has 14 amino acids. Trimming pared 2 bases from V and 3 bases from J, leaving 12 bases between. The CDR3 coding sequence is TGTGCCAGCAGCTTAGGTCAGGCCGGCTACGAGCAGTACTTC. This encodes CASSLGQAGYEQYF.

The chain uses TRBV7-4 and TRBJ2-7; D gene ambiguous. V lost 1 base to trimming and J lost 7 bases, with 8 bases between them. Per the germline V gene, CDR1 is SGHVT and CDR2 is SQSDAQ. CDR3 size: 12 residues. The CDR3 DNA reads TGTGCCAGCAGCTTAGTTCTGTTTGAGCAGTACTTC. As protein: CASSLVLFEQYF. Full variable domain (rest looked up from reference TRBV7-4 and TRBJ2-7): GAGVSQSPRYKVAKRGRDVALRCDSISGHVTLYWYRQTLGQGSEVLTYSQSDAQRDKSGRPSGRFSAERPERSVSTLKIQRTEQGDSAVYLCASSLVLFEQYFGPGTRLTVT.

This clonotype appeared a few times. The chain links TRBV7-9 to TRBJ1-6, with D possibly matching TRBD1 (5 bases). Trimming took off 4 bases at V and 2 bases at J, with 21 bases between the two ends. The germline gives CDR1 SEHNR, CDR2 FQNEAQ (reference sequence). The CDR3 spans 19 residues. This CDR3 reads CASSSPGTVSEPYNSPLHF. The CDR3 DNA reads TGTGCCAGCAGCTCCCCCGGGACGGTCTCGGAGCCCTATAATTCACCCCTCCACTTT.